This T cell receptor (beta chain) emerged from a study of cytomegalovirus exposure and HLA in healthy donors. Study information: Clustering assigned about 80% of the approximately 400 genotyped donors to the Caucasian-associated ancestry cluster.

Primers for the PCR totalled 60 Vbeta and 13 Jbeta. Profiled with immunoSEQ multiplex PCR; TCRdb holds only in-frame clones, not every one. The sample has 150,000 to 200,000 clones, 81% seen once. The CDR3 contains 16 residues. Germline loops: CDR1 KGHSH, CDR2 LQKENI. Unmatched junction bases numbered 7, after V lost 2 bases and J lost 2 bases. Study findings and constraints: The study dropped some indistinguishable V segments, TRBV6-2 and TRBV6-3 among them.

A remark on this clone: Antigen specificity is unknown.

The TCR was taken from a man aged 18-30 years in good health and CMV-seronegative. The chain links TRBV18 to TRBJ2-5, with TRBD2 identical over 8 bases. Sequences were obtained from PBMCs. The CDR3 loop reads CASSPSLAGPQETQYF. The CDR3 DNA sequence: TGTGCCAGCTCACCATCCCTAGCGGGCCCTCAAGAGACCCAGTACTTC. The full variable domain, its missing parts supplied by reference TRBV18 and TRBJ2-5, is NAGVMQNPRHLVRRRGQEARLRCSPMKGHSHVYWYRQLPEEGLKFMVYLQKENIIDESGMPKERFSAEFPKEGPSILRIQQVVRGDSAAYFCASSPSLAGPQETQYFGPGTRLLVL.